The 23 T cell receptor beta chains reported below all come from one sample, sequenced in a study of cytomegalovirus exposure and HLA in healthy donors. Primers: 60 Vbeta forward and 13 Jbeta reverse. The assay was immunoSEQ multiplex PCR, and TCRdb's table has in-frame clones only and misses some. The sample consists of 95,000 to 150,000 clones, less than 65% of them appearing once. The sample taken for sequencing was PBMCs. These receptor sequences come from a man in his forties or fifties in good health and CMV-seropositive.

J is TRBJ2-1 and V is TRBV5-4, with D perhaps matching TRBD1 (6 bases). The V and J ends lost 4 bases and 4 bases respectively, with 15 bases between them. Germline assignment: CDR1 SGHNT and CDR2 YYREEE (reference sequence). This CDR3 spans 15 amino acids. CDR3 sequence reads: CASSPGGTHYNEQFF. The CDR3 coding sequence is TGTGCCAGCAGCCCTGGTGGGACACATTACAATGAGCAGTTCTTC. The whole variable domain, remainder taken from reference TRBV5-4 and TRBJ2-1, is ETGVTQSPTHLIKTRGQQVTLRCSSQSGHNTVSWYQQALGQGPQFIFQYYREEENGRGNFPPRFSGLQFPNYSSELNVNALELDDSALYLCASSPGGTHYNEQFFGPGTRLTVL.

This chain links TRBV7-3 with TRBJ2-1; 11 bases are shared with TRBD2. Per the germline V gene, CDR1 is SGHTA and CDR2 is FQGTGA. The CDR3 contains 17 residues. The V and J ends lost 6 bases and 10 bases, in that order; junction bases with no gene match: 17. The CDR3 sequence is CASSPPRTGLAALEQFF. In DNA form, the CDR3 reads TGTGCCAGCAGTCCCCCTCGGACGGGACTAGCGGCCCTCGAGCAGTTCTTC.

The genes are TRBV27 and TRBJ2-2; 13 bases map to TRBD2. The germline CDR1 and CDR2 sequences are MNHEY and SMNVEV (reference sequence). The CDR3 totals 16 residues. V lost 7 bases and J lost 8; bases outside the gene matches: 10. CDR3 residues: CASTGWTSGSSGELFF. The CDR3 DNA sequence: TGTGCCAGCACGGGTTGGACTAGCGGGAGTTCGGGGGAGCTGTTTTTT.

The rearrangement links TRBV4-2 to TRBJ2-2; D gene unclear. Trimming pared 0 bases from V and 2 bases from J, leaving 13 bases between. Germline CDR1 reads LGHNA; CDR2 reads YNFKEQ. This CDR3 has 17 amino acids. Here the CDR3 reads CASSQESARINTGELFF. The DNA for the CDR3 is TGTGCCAGCAGCCAAGAGTCGGCGCGGATAAACACCGGGGAGCTGTTTTTT.

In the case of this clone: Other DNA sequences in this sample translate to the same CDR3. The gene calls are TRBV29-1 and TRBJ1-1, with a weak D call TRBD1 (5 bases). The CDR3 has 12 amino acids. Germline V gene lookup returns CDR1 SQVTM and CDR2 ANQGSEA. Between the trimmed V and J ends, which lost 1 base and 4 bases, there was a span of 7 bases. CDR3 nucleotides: TGCAGCGTTGAAGGCCAGGGCACTGAAGCTTTCTTT. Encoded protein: CSVEGQGTEAFF. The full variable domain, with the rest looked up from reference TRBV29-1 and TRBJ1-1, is SAVISQKPSRDICQRGTSLTIQCQVDSQVTMMFWYRQQPGQSLTLIATANQGSEATYESGFVIDKFPISRPNLTFSTLTVSNMSPEDSSIYLCSVEGQGTEAFFGQGTRLTVV.

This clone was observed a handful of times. The CDR3 loop is CASSQDYRTGTYEQYF. As DNA, the CDR3 is TGCGCCAGCAGCCAAGATTATAGGACAGGGACTTACGAGCAGTACTTC. The chain employs TRBV4-1 and TRBJ2-7; 8 bases fit TRBD1. Germline CDR1 and CDR2: MGHRA and YSYEKL. The trim removed 0 bases at V and 4 bases at J, leaving 8 bases unmatched. This CDR3 contains 16 residues.

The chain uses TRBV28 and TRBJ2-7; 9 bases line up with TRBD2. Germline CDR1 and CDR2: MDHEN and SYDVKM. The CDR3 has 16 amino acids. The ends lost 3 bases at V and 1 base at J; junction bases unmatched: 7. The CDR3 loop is CASSFSLAGLSYEQYF. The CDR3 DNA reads TGTGCCAGCAGTTTCTCCCTAGCGGGATTGTCCTACGAGCAGTACTTC.

The CDR3 DNA reads as TGTGCCAGTAGTCCGGGACAGGAAGTATGGACTGAAGCTTTCTTT. It is translated as CASSPGQEVWTEAFF. The chain employs TRBV19 and TRBJ1-1; 8 bases are a match to TRBD1. Germline CDR1 is LNHDA and CDR2 is SQIVND (reference sequence). The J segment lost 5 bases and the V segment lost 5 bases, leaving 10 bases of the junction unmatched. The CDR3 has 15 amino acids. The whole variable domain, remainder taken from reference TRBV19 and TRBJ1-1, is DGGITQSPKYLFRKEGQNVTLSCEQNLNHDAMYWYRQDPGQGLRLIYYSQIVNDFQKGDIAEGYSVSREKKESFPLTVTSAQKNPTAFYLCASSPGQEVWTEAFFGQGTRLTVV.

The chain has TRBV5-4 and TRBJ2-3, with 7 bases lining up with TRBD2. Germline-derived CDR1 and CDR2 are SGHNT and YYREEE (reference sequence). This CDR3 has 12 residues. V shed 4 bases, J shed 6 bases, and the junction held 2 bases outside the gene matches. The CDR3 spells CASSKGGDTQYF. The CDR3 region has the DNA TGTGCCAGCAGCAAGGGAGGGGATACGCAGTATTTT.

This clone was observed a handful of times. The CDR3 coding sequence is TGTGCCAGCGGAAAGGGGCAGAACACTGAAGCTTTCTTT. Residues: CASGKGQNTEAFF. The chain is built from TRBV6-5 and TRBJ1-1; D possibly corresponds to TRBD1 (5 bases). Between the trimmed V and J ends, which lost 8 bases and 1 base, there was a span of 11 bases. The germline gives CDR1 MNHEY, CDR2 SVGAGI. The CDR3 is 13 amino acids.

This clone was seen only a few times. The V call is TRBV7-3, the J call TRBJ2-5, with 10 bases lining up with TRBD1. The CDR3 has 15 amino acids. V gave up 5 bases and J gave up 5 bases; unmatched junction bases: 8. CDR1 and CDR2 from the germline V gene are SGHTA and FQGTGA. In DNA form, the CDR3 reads TGTGCCAGCAGCCCATCACCGGGACAGGGGGAGACCCAGTACTTC. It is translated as CASSPSPGQGETQYF. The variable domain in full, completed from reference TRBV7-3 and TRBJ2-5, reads GAGVSQTPSNKVTEKGKYVELRCDPISGHTALYWYRQSLGQGPEFLIYFQGTGAADDSGLPNDRFFAVRPEGSVSTLKIQRTERGDSAVYLCASSPSPGQGETQYFGPGTRLLVL.

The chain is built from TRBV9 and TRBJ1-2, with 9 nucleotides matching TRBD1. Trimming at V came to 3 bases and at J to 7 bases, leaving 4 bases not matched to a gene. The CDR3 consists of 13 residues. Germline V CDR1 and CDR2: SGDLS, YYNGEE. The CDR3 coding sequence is TGTGCCAGCAGCGCGGACAGGGGAAGTGGCTACACCTTC. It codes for CASSADRGSGYTF. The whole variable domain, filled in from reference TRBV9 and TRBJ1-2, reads DSGVTQTPKHLITATGQRVTLRCSPRSGDLSVYWYQQSLDQGLQFLIQYYNGEERAKGNILERFSAQQFPDLHSELNLSSLELGDSALYFCASSADRGSGYTFGSGTRLTVV.

CDR3 DNA sequence: TGTGCCAGCTCACCAGTTGTGGGGGCAGAGACCCAGTACTTC. This codes for CASSPVVGAETQYF. V and J are TRBV18 and TRBJ2-5, with D perhaps matching TRBD1 (6 bases). From germline, CDR1 is KGHSH and CDR2 LQKENI. CDR3 length equals 14 residues. Trimming removed 2 bases at V and 4 bases at J, with 11 bases between.

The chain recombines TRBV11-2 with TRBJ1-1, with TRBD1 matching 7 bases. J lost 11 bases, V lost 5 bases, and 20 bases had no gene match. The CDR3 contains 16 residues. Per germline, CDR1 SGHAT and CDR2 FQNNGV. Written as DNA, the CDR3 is TGTGCCAGCAGCCCGCCCGCAGGGGGAACTATCCTGGGGGCTTTCTTT. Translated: CASSPPAGGTILGAFF.

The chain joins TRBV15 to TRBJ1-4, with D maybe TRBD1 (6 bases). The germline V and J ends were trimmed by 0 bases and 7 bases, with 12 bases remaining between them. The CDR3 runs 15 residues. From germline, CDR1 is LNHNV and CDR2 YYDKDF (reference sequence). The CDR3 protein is CATSRDGAGVEKLFF. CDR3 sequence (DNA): TGTGCCACCAGCAGAGATGGGGCAGGGGTTGAAAAACTGTTTTTT.

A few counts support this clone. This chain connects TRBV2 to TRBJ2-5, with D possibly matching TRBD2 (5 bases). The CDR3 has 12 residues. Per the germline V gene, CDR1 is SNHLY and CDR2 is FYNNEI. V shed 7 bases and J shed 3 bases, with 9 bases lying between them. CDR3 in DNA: TGTGCCAGCAACGGGGATAAAGAGACCCAGTACTTC. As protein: CASNGDKETQYF.

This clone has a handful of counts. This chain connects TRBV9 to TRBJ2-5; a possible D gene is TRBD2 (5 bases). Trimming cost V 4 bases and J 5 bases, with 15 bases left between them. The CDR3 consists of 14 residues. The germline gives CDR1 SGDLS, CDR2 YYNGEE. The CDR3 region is CASSLSRVSETQYF. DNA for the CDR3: TGTGCCAGCAGCTTATCGAGGGTGAGCGAGACCCAGTACTTC.

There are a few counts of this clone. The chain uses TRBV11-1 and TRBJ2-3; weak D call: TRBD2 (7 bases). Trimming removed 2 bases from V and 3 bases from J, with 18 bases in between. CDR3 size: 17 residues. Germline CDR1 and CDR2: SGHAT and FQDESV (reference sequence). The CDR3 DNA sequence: TGTGCCAGCAGCTTACCGCTGGGCGGGGGCAAAACAGATACGCAGTATTTT. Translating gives CASSLPLGGGKTDTQYF.

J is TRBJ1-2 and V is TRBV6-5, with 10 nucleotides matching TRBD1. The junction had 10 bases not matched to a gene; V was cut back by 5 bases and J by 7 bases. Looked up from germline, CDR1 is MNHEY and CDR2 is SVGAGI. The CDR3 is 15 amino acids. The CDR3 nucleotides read TGTGCCAGCAGTCCCGGGACAGGGGTTTGGAGTGGCTACACCTTC. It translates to CASSPGTGVWSGYTF.

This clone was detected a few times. In DNA form, the CDR3 reads TGTGCCAGCTCACCACCCGGCGGTACCTCCTATAATTCACCCCTCCACTTT. Its protein product is CASSPPGGTSYNSPLHF. This sequence joins TRBV18 and TRBJ1-6; D remains ambiguous. The CDR3 is made up of 17 amino acids. V was trimmed by 0 bases and J by 0 bases, leaving 9 bases between them. Looked up from germline, CDR1 is KGHSH and CDR2 is LQKENI.

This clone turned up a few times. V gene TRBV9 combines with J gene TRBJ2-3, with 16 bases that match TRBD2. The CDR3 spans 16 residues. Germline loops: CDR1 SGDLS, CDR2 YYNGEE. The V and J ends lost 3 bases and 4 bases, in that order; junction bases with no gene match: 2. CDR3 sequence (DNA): TGTGCCAGCAGCGCGGGACTAGCGGGGGGGCCAGATACGCAGTATTTT. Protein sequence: CASSAGLAGGPDTQYF.

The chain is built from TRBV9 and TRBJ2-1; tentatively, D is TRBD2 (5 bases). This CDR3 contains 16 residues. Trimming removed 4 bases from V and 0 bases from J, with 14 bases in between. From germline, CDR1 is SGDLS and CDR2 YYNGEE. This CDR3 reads CASSTRGEGSYNEQFF. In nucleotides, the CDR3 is TGTGCCAGCAGCACCCGGGGTGAGGGCTCCTACAATGAGCAGTTCTTC.

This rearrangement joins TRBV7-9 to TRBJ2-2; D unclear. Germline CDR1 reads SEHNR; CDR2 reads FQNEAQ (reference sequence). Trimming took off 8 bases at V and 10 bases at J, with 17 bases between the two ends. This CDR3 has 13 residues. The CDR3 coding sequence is TGTGCCAGCGCAGATCGACAATACTTGGAGCTGTTTTTT. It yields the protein CASADRQYLELFF. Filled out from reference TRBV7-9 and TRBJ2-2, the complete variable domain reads DTGVSQNPRHKITKRGQNVTFRCDPISEHNRLYWYRQTLGQGPEFLTYFQNEAQLEKSRLLSDRFSAERPKGSFSTLEIQRTEQGDSAMYLCASADRQYLELFFGEGSRLTVL.